Listed here are 21 T cell receptor beta chains from one sample, sequenced in a study of cytomegalovirus exposure and HLA in healthy donors. PCR involved 60 Vbeta and 13 Jbeta primers. Clones were read by immunoSEQ multiplex PCR, and TCRdb kept only the in-frame ones, dropping some. The profile shows over 150,000 clones, 70% to 80% of them singletons. The sample consisted of PBMCs. These receptors were obtained from a woman aged 45-65 years in good health and CMV-seronegative.

CDR3: CASSLVGQGFGEQFF. In DNA, the CDR3 is TGTGCCAGCAGCTTAGTGGGACAGGGTTTTGGTGAGCAGTTCTTC. The chain carries TRBV11-2 and TRBJ2-1, with 9 bases fitting TRBD1. The length of the CDR3 is 15 residues. The ends lost 1 base at V and 9 bases at J; junction bases unmatched: 7. From germline, CDR1 is SGHAT and CDR2 FQNNGV.

This clone was detected a few times. V is TRBV7-6 and J is TRBJ2-3, with 8 positions matching TRBD1. Germline CDR1 reads SGHVS; CDR2 reads FNYEAQ. J gave up 5 bases and V 5 bases, and 12 bases lay outside the gene matches. The CDR3 has 16 amino acids. The CDR3 DNA reads TGTGCCAGCAGCCCTAGGGGCCAGGGGGCCAAAGATACGCAGTATTTT. The encoded protein is CASSPRGQGAKDTQYF.

In this sample, this clone turned up once. The chain has TRBV27 and TRBJ2-5; 8 bases are shared with TRBD2. Germline V gene sequence: CDR1 MNHEY, CDR2 SMNVEV (reference sequence). CDR3 size: 16 residues. Trimming cost V 4 bases and J 1 base; bases outside gene matches: 8. The CDR3 DNA reads as TGTGCCAGCAGTTCCGGACTAGCACGTCGCCAAGAGACCCAGTACTTC. Its translation: CASSSGLARRQETQYF.

This sequence joins TRBV28 and TRBJ2-7, with 7 positions matching TRBD1. The CDR3 runs to 17 residues. V was pared by 4 bases and J by 6 bases, with 18 bases of the junction left unmatched. Germline lookup yields CDR1 MDHEN and CDR2 SYDVKM. CDR3 in DNA: TGTGCCAGCAGTTGGGCCCGGGCAGCCCCCAGGGACAGCGAGCAGTACTTC. Its protein is CASSWARAAPRDSEQYF.

Written as DNA, the CDR3 is TGCGCCAGCACCACCGGACAGGGGGACACTGAAGCTTTCTTT. This sequence encodes CASTTGQGDTEAFF. The rearrangement uses TRBV5-1 and TRBJ1-1; 10 bases map to TRBD1. The ends lost 6 bases at V and 3 bases at J; junction bases unmatched: 5. The CDR3 loop spans 14 amino acids. CDR1 is SGHRS and CDR2 is YFSETQ in the germline V gene.

The CDR3 loop reads CASSEDRAENIQYF. The CDR3 coding sequence is TGTGCCAGCAGCGAGGACAGGGCGGAAAACATTCAGTACTTC. The chain carries TRBV7-9 and TRBJ2-4, with TRBD1 identical over 8 bases. V lost 5 bases to trimming and J lost 5 bases; unmatched junction nucleotides: 5. The CDR3 totals 14 residues. Germline values: CDR1 SEHNR, CDR2 FQNEAQ (reference sequence).

This rearrangement joins TRBV28 to TRBJ2-2, with 9 bases matching TRBD1. Germline values: CDR1 MDHEN, CDR2 SYDVKM. This CDR3 has 16 amino acids. J gave up 4 bases and V 7 bases, and 10 bases lay outside the gene matches. The CDR3 DNA follows: TGTGCCAGCACCCTAGGGGGGACAGGGTTCACCGGGGAGCTGTTTTTT. It is translated as CASTLGGTGFTGELFF.

The chain combines TRBV5-1 with TRBJ1-1, with D possibly matching TRBD1 (5 bases). Trimming shortened V by 0 bases and J by 5 bases, and 17 bases separated the two germline ends. The germline gives CDR1 SGHRS, CDR2 YFSETQ. This CDR3 spans 16 amino acids. DNA for the CDR3: TGCGCCAGCAGCTTGGGCGGGGGGAAAGTGGAAACTGAAGCTTTCTTT. Its protein is CASSLGGGKVETEAFF.

This chain connects TRBV9 to TRBJ1-1; no definite D call. Germline assignment: CDR1 SGDLS and CDR2 YYNGEE. The germline V and J ends were trimmed by 3 bases and 0 bases, with 9 bases remaining between them. The CDR3 length is 14 residues. DNA of the CDR3: TGTGCCAGCAGCGCCCAAACAGTGAACACTGAAGCTTTCTTT. It codes for CASSAQTVNTEAFF.

This chain uses TRBV6-4 with TRBJ2-1; 9 positions agree with TRBD1. In germline, CDR1 is MRHNA, CDR2 SNTAGT. V gave up 4 bases and J gave up 3 bases; unmatched junction bases: 1. This CDR3 region has 14 residues. In nucleotides, the CDR3 is TGTGCCAGCAGTGGGACAGGGGACTACAATGAGCAGTTCTTC. It specifies CASSGTGDYNEQFF.

The V and J genes are TRBV6-5 and TRBJ2-1, with D tentatively TRBD2 (5 bases). The CDR3 runs to 12 residues. V gave up 5 bases and J gave up 8 bases, with 10 bases separating them. In germline, CDR1 is MNHEY, CDR2 SVGAGI. The chain's CDR3 is CASSGRGYEQFF. For the CDR3, the DNA is TGTGCCAGCAGTGGGCGAGGGTATGAGCAGTTCTTC.

This clone has more than one count but fewer than ten. CDR3 sequence reads: CASSYPSGETQYF. In DNA, the CDR3 is TGTGCCAGCAGTTACCCCTCGGGAGAGACCCAGTACTTC. The chain is built from TRBV6-5 and TRBJ2-5; D is undetermined. Trimming took 2 bases from V and 4 from J, leaving 8 bases between them. Germline V gives CDR1 MNHEY, CDR2 SVGAGI. The CDR3 totals 13 residues.

The chain carries TRBV19 and TRBJ1-1; D remains ambiguous. V dropped 1 base and J dropped 0 bases, with 12 bases sitting between them. This CDR3 has 16 amino acids. Germline V lookup: CDR1 LNHDA, CDR2 SQIVND (reference sequence). The CDR3 region is CASSIGLVRMNTEAFF. CDR3 DNA: TGTGCCAGTAGTATAGGGTTGGTGAGGATGAACACTGAAGCTTTCTTT.

This chain connects TRBV19 to TRBJ1-1; tentatively, D is TRBD1 (6 bases). V shed 3 bases and J shed 8 bases, with 10 bases lying between them. The CDR3 runs to 12 residues. CDR1 LNHDA and CDR2 SQIVND come from the germline V gene (reference sequence). CDR3 residues: CASSIPGVEAFF. The CDR3 DNA sequence: TGTGCCAGTAGTATCCCAGGGGTGGAAGCTTTCTTT.

The sample holds one count of this clone. One end of the junction is discordant with germline, which a read error may explain. The chain has TRBV7-9 and TRBJ2-1; weak D call: TRBD1 (5 bases). CDR1 is SEHNR, CDR2 FQNEAQ, per germline (reference sequence). The CDR3 spans 12 residues. The CDR3 region has the DNA TGTGCCAGCAGCTCTGGACACAAGGAGCAGTTCTTC. Residues: CASSSGHKEQFF.

Concerning this clone: The sample contains more than one DNA sequence encoding this CDR3. V usage is TRBV4-3 and J usage is TRBJ1-1, with a possible D match to TRBD1 (5 bases). CDR1 and CDR2 (germline): LGHNA, YSLEER. The CDR3 has 15 residues. V shed 1 base and J shed 0 bases, with 9 bases lying between them. In DNA form, the CDR3 reads TGCGCCAGCAGCCAAGGGGGCGGGATGAACACTGAAGCTTTCTTT. Translated, it gives CASSQGGGMNTEAFF.

The rearrangement joins TRBV2 to TRBJ1-2; TRBD1 matches at 8 bases. This CDR3 is built from 14 residues. CDR1 is SNHLY, CDR2 FYNNEI, per germline. V was clipped by 5 bases and J by 8 bases; unmatched bases: 10. The CDR3 nucleotides are TGTGCCAGCAGTCGGACAGGGAACGGGAGGGGCTACACCTTC. It translates to CASSRTGNGRGYTF.

This clone was observed a handful of times. One junction end disagrees with the germline gene, perhaps due to a read error. This rearrangement joins TRBV20-1 to TRBJ1-6; maybe TRBD1 (6 bases). The CDR3 totals 11 residues. Germline V gene data show CDR1 as DFQATT and CDR2 as SNEGSKA (reference sequence). DNA for the CDR3: TGCAGTGCTAGAGGGGGGCAGGGGCTCCCCTTT. Amino acids: CSARGGQGLPF.

As regards this clone: The same CDR3 arises from other DNA sequences in this sample as well. The chain links TRBV5-1 to TRBJ2-5; 8 nucleotides agree with TRBD1. Trimming took 0 bases from V and 5 from J; bases not matched to a gene: 0. CDR1 is SGHRS and CDR2 is YFSETQ in the germline V gene. This CDR3 spans 13 amino acids. CDR3 coding DNA: TGCGCCAGCAGCTTGGGACAGGGGGAGACCCAGTACTTC. It translates to CASSLGQGETQYF.

The genes are TRBV5-1 and TRBJ2-7; 7 bases are shared with TRBD2. CDR1 SGHRS and CDR2 YFSETQ come from the germline V gene. The V and J ends lost 1 base and 3 bases, in that order; junction bases with no gene match: 10. The CDR3 spans 16 residues. CDR3 region: CASSLLGVAGYYEQYF. The DNA of the CDR3 is TGCGCCAGCAGCTTGTTGGGGGTAGCGGGCTACTACGAGCAGTACTTC.

The rearrangement uses TRBV28 and TRBJ1-1, with D perhaps matching TRBD1 (6 bases). The CDR3 contains 18 residues. The V gene lost 2 bases and the J gene lost 0 bases, with 19 bases spanning the gap. The V gene's germline CDR1 is MDHEN and CDR2 SYDVKM. The CDR3 is CASSLQLSAGAMNTEAFF. DNA of the CDR3: TGTGCCAGCAGTTTACAGTTGTCTGCGGGGGCTATGAACACTGAAGCTTTCTTT.